The 29 T cell receptor beta chains below all came from one sample that was sequenced in a study of response to subunit inactivated influenza vaccine. TCRdb ran MiXCR on the RT-PCR reads and lists one entry per CDR3 protein. The sample has approximately 520,000 distinct CDR3 sequences; 25% are singletons. Sequencing was performed on CD4+ T cells sorted from PBMCs, taken approximately 5 days after vaccination. The source of these receptors is a man in his fifties who received an inactivated influenza vaccine.

This clonotype has a handful of counts. The chain carries TRBV7-2 and TRBJ2-3, with D perhaps TRBD2 (6 bases). The CDR3 contains 17 residues. V was shortened by 1 base and J by 2 bases, with 16 bases between the two germline ends. The germline V gene has CDR1 SGHTA and CDR2 FQGNSA. CDR3 in amino acids: CASSLGPSKGLTDTQYF. The CDR3 region has the DNA TGTGCCAGCAGCTTAGGTCCCTCCAAGGGACTCACAGATACGCAGTATTTT.

This chain links TRBV20-1 with TRBJ1-1; a weak D match, TRBD1 (5 bases). Trimming cost V 5 bases and J 3 bases, with 10 bases left between them. CDR3 length equals 12 residues. The germline CDR1 and CDR2 sequences are DFQATT and SNEGSKA (reference sequence). CDR3 coding DNA: TGCAGTGCTCGAGGGGTGGACACTGAAGCTTTCTTT. Protein sequence: CSARGVDTEAFF.

This clonotype was counted many times. The V gene is TRBV10-3, the J gene TRBJ2-7; D is ambiguous. Germline V gene lookup returns CDR1 ENHRY and CDR2 SYGVKD. The CDR3 length is 15 residues. V was shortened by 4 bases and J by 0 bases, with 13 bases between the two germline ends. This CDR3 reads CAISGTAVGSYEQYF. The CDR3 bases are TGTGCCATCAGTGGCACAGCCGTAGGCTCCTACGAGCAGTACTTC.

V usage is TRBV5-1 and J usage is TRBJ2-3; the D call may be TRBD1 or TRBD2 (6 bases each). The V gene lost 4 bases and the J gene lost 6 bases, with 18 bases spanning the gap. The CDR3 has 15 residues. Germline assignment: CDR1 SGHRS and CDR2 YFSETQ. This CDR3 is CASSKRRRGSDTQYF. DNA of the CDR3: TGCGCCAGCAGCAAAAGGCGGAGGGGGTCCGATACGCAGTATTTT. The full variable domain, completed using reference TRBV5-1 and TRBJ2-3, is KAGVTQTPRYLIKTRGQQVTLSCSPISGHRSVSWYQQTPGQGLQFLFEYFSETQRNKGNFPGRFSGRQFSNSRSEMNVSTLELGDSALYLCASSKRRRGSDTQYFGPGTRLTVL.

V usage is TRBV7-7 and J usage is TRBJ2-5; TRBD2 aligns across 10 bases. This CDR3 is 16 amino acids long. V shed 1 base and J 5 bases; nucleotides not matched to a gene: 7. CDR1 is SSHAT and CDR2 is FNYEAQ in the germline V gene (reference sequence). CDR3 nucleotide sequence: TGTGCCAGCAGCTTAGGGAGCGGGAGGGCCTGGGAGACCCAGTACTTC. It encodes CASSLGSGRAWETQYF.

The chain joins TRBV20-1 to TRBJ2-1, with 8 bases that match TRBD2. The germline CDR1 and CDR2 sequences are DFQATT and SNEGSKA (reference sequence). After removal of 2 bases from V and 7 bases from J, the junction contained 10 bases not matched to a gene. This CDR3 region has 15 residues. The CDR3 region is CSARSLSGGVNEQFF. The CDR3 nucleotides read TGCAGTGCTAGATCTCTGTCGGGGGGGGTAAATGAGCAGTTCTTC.

The chain is built from TRBV7-9 and TRBJ2-2, with 10 bases identical to TRBD2. Germline-derived CDR1 and CDR2 are SEHNR and FQNEAQ (reference sequence). V lost 3 bases, J lost 6 bases, and 1 base stayed unmatched. The CDR3 loop spans 14 amino acids. The CDR3 sequence is CASSFLAGAGELFF. CDR3 coding DNA: TGTGCCAGCAGCTTCCTAGCGGGAGCCGGGGAGCTGTTTTTT.

The genes are TRBV15 and TRBJ1-1, with D hard to call. This CDR3 has 15 amino acids. V lost 3 bases, J lost 6 bases, and 17 bases lay in between. Per germline, CDR1 LNHNV and CDR2 YYDKDF (reference sequence). CDR3 sequence reads: CATSRLGRNNAEAFF. CDR3 coding DNA: TGTGCCACCAGCAGGCTGGGCCGCAACAACGCTGAAGCTTTCTTT.

The sample holds many counts of this clonotype. This rearrangement joins TRBV29-1 to TRBJ1-5; D perhaps matches TRBD1 (6 bases). Germline CDR1 SQVTM, CDR2 ANQGSEA. The CDR3 runs to 13 residues. Trimming shortened V by 5 bases and J by 4 bases, and 12 bases separated the two germline ends. The CDR3 region has the DNA TGCAGCGTTTCTCCAGGGGCTAATCAGCCCCAGCATTTT. Amino acids: CSVSPGANQPQHF.

This clonotype has a count of ten or more. The gene calls are TRBV5-6 and TRBJ2-7; D perhaps matches TRBD1 (6 bases). The CDR3 runs to 11 residues. Trimming pared 4 bases from V and 6 bases from J, leaving 8 bases between. In germline, CDR1 is SGHDT, CDR2 YYEEEE. CDR3 protein: CASSKDSEQYF. The DNA for the CDR3 is TGTGCCAGCAGCAAGGACAGCGAGCAGTACTTC.

The rearrangement joins TRBV4-3 to TRBJ1-1; no firm D call. Looked up from germline, CDR1 is LGHNA and CDR2 is YSLEER. The V and J ends lost 4 bases and 13 bases respectively, with 22 bases between them. CDR3 length: 14 residues. CDR3: CASSLSLNEGGYFF. For the CDR3, the DNA is TGCGCCAGCAGCCTCTCGTTAAATGAGGGAGGGTATTTCTTT.

This chain joins TRBV7-8 and TRBJ2-7; tentatively, D is TRBD2 (6 bases). Trimming cost V 5 bases and J 7 bases, with 12 bases left between them. CDR1 SGHVS and CDR2 FQNEAQ come from the germline V gene. The CDR3 spans 12 residues. CDR3 loop: CASSPDGGEQYF. For the CDR3, the DNA is TGTGCCAGCAGCCCAGATGGAGGGGAGCAGTACTTC.

The V call is TRBV7-3, the J call TRBJ2-3; TRBD2 matches 7 bases. The germline V gene encodes CDR1 SGHTA and CDR2 FQGTGA. The CDR3 totals 15 residues. After removal of 5 bases from V and 4 bases from J, the junction contained 9 bases not matched to a gene. The CDR3 sequence is CASSPSGTNPDTQYF. CDR3 DNA sequence: TGTGCCAGCAGCCCCTCCGGGACTAACCCAGATACGCAGTATTTT.

This clonotype was recorded a few times. V gene TRBV7-2 combines with J gene TRBJ2-2; TRBD2 is a possible D gene (6 bases). Germline lookup yields CDR1 SGHTA and CDR2 FQGNSA. The ends were cut back, 6 bases at V and 6 bases at J, with 17 bases in the middle. The CDR3 loop spans 15 amino acids. CDR3 nucleotides: TGTGCCAGCAGTCAAGACGGCGGGATGGCCGGGGAGCTGTTTTTT. Protein sequence: CASSQDGGMAGELFF.

This clonotype came up a few times. The chain recombines TRBV11-2 with TRBJ1-3; D uncertain. The CDR3 sequence is 15 residues long. The V end was cut by 2 bases, the J end by 0 bases, with 8 bases between. Germline V gene data show CDR1 as SGHAT and CDR2 as FQNNGV. The CDR3 DNA reads as TGTGCCAGCAGCTTAACGGGAAGCTCTGGAAACACCATATATTTT. This codes for CASSLTGSSGNTIYF.

The chain carries TRBV20-1 and TRBJ2-3; weak D call: TRBD2 (5 bases). Germline-derived CDR1 and CDR2 are DFQATT and SNEGSKA (reference sequence). V shed 5 bases and J shed 1 base, with 13 bases lying between them. This CDR3 is 14 amino acids long. The DNA for the CDR3 is TGCAGTGCTGAATTTGTGGGAGGCACAGATACGCAGTATTTT. As protein: CSAEFVGGTDTQYF.

J is TRBJ1-4 and V is TRBV20-1; maybe TRBD1 (6 bases). CDR1 and CDR2 (germline): DFQATT, SNEGSKA (reference sequence). V was clipped by 6 bases and J by 7 bases, with 18 bases between them. The CDR3 runs to 14 residues. The CDR3 nucleotides are TGCAGTGCCGGTGTGGGGGCATCAGGTGAAAAACTGTTTTTT. Translated, it gives CSAGVGASGEKLFF.

The chain uses TRBV20-1 and TRBJ2-3; TRBD2 aligns across 13 bases. The germline V gene has CDR1 DFQATT and CDR2 SNEGSKA (reference sequence). Germline trimming cut 5 bases from V and 7 bases from J; bases unmatched to any gene: 9. This CDR3 has 15 amino acids. The CDR3 DNA sequence: TGCAGTGCTTGGACTAGCGGGGGACCGAGTAATACGCAGTATTTT. This codes for CSAWTSGGPSNTQYF.

This chain joins TRBV4-1 and TRBJ1-4; maybe TRBD1 (5 bases). There are 15 residues in the CDR3. Trimming removed 3 bases from V and 8 bases from J, with 16 bases in between. CDR1 is MGHRA and CDR2 is YSYEKL in the germline V gene. This chain's CDR3 is CASSQQTGLWEKLFF. The CDR3 DNA reads as TGCGCCAGCAGCCAGCAGACGGGACTCTGGGAAAAACTGTTTTTT.

This chain uses TRBV25-1 with TRBJ2-7; 7 nucleotides line up with TRBD2. J was trimmed by 4 bases and V by 4 bases; bases with no gene match: 4. CDR1 and CDR2 (germline): MGHDK, SYGVNS. There are 13 residues in the CDR3. Here the CDR3 reads CASSGGGGYEQYF. CDR3 sequence (DNA): TGTGCCAGCAGTGGGGGGGGAGGGTACGAGCAGTACTTC.

The chain is built from TRBV6-1 and TRBJ2-1; 7 nucleotides agree with TRBD2. The CDR3 covers 14 residues. Germline V gives CDR1 MNHNS, CDR2 SASEGT. Losses at the gene ends were 6 bases for V and 3 bases for J; bases not matched to a gene: 5. CDR3: CASSAGVNYNEQFF. CDR3 DNA: TGTGCCAGCAGCGCGGGAGTCAACTACAATGAGCAGTTCTTC.

V and J are TRBV5-1 and TRBJ2-1, with a tentative D call TRBD1 (5 bases). Trimming cost V 0 bases and J 10 bases, with 11 bases left between them. CDR3 length: 13 amino acids. Germline lookup yields CDR1 SGHRS and CDR2 YFSETQ. The CDR3 region has the DNA TGCGCCAGCAGCTTGGTGGGGCGGATCGAGCAGTTCTTC. Amino acid sequence: CASSLVGRIEQFF.

This clonotype appeared a few times. The chain is built from TRBV7-9 and TRBJ2-7; 7 bases align to TRBD2. The junction had 9 bases not matched to a gene; V was cut back by 5 bases and J by 2 bases. CDR3 length: 15 amino acids. The germline gives CDR1 SEHNR, CDR2 FQNEAQ (reference sequence). The CDR3 coding sequence is TGTGCCAGCAGCCGACCAAAGGGGAGGGCCTACGAGCAGTACTTC. It yields the protein CASSRPKGRAYEQYF.

This clonotype has just a few counts. V is TRBV20-1 and J is TRBJ2-7; D not resolved. This CDR3 spans 13 amino acids. From germline, CDR1 is DFQATT and CDR2 SNEGSKA (reference sequence). V was trimmed by 3 bases and J by 1 base, leaving 10 bases between them. The CDR3 bases are TGCAGTGCTAGTTCTCTTCGGTCCTACGAGCAGTACTTC. Protein: CSASSLRSYEQYF.

This clonotype was observed a handful of times. The chain's CDR3 is CASSVGATFSYEQYF. CDR3 DNA: TGTGCCAGCAGCGTAGGGGCTACCTTCTCCTACGAGCAGTACTTC. This sequence joins TRBV9 and TRBJ2-7; D is uncertain. The length of the CDR3 is 15 residues. V shed 0 bases and J shed 0 bases, with 10 bases lying between them. CDR1 and CDR2 (germline): SGDLS, YYNGEE.

This chain joins TRBV5-1 and TRBJ1-2, with 7 bases that match TRBD1. The trim removed 0 bases at V and 6 bases at J, leaving 5 bases unmatched. This CDR3 has 14 amino acids. Germline values: CDR1 SGHRS, CDR2 YFSETQ. The CDR3 DNA sequence: TGCGCCAGCAGCTTGGGACAGGGAACGAATGGCTACACCTTC. This sequence encodes CASSLGQGTNGYTF.

This chain links TRBV6-5 with TRBJ2-5, with TRBD2 identical over 12 bases. This CDR3 spans 18 amino acids. V lost 4 bases to trimming and J lost 5 bases; unmatched junction nucleotides: 14. Per germline, CDR1 MNHEY and CDR2 SVGAGI. As DNA, the CDR3 is TGTGCCAGCAGTTCCACGTCCGGACTAGCGGGATCAAGGGAGACCCAGTACTTC. Translated, it gives CASSSTSGLAGSRETQYF.

This chain joins TRBV28 and TRBJ1-4; TRBD1 is a possible D gene (5 bases). The CDR3 sequence is 15 residues long. Trimming stripped 2 bases from V and 9 bases from J, with 16 bases between. The germline V gene encodes CDR1 MDHEN and CDR2 SYDVKM. The CDR3 DNA is TGTGCCAGCAGTTTAATGGGTGGGACCCGGCAAAAACTGTTTTTT. Its translation: CASSLMGGTRQKLFF.

The CDR3 DNA follows: TGTGCCAGCAGTTTGATGGGAGGGGTCAACACTGAAGCTTTCTTT. This gives the protein CASSLMGGVNTEAFF. This chain connects TRBV12-3 or TRBV12-4 to TRBJ1-1, with TRBD1 as a possible D gene (5 bases). V gave up 3 bases and J gave up 2 bases, with 13 bases separating them. The CDR3 is made up of 15 amino acids.